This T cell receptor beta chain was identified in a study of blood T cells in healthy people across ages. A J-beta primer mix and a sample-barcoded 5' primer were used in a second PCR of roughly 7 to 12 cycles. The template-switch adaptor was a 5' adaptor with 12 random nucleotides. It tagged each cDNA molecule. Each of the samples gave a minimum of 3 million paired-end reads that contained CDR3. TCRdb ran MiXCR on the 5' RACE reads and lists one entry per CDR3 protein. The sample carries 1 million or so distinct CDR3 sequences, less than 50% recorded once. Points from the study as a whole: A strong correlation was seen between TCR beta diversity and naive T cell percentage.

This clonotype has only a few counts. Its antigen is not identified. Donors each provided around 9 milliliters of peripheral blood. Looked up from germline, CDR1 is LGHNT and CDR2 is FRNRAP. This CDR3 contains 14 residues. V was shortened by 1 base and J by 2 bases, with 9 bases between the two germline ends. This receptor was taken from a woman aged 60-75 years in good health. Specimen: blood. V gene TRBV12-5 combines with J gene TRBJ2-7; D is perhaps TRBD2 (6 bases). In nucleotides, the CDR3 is TGTGCTAGTGGTTTGGGCGGGGTAACCTACGAGCAGTACTTC. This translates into CASGLGGVTYEQYF.